One T cell receptor (beta chain) is described in this entry. The antigen remains unidentified. With 1 base clipped from V and 6 bases from J, the junction kept 1 base outside the gene matches. The germline CDR1 and CDR2 sequences are SEHNR and FQNEAQ (reference sequence). This CDR3 has 16 amino acids. Clones were read by immunoSEQ multiplex PCR, and TCRdb kept only the in-frame ones, dropping some. The sample lists fewer than 120,000 clones, more than 70% seen once, with less than 0.3% in the top ten. These data come from a study of OX40 agonist ivuxolimab in advanced cancers. Study overall: It was ivuxolimab, an agonistic anti-OX40 (CD134) antibody, that patients were treated with. Study-level points and caveats: Compared with others, partial responders at 0.1-3.0 mg/kg displayed clonal expansion among the lowest. Undetermined was the antigen specificity of the expanded peripheral T cells.

If patients had autoimmune disease history or systemic immunosuppression, they were excluded. Here the sequenced sample was CD4+ or CD8+ T cells sorted from blood, taken in a trial of the OX40 agonist ivuxolimab. This sequence was found in an adult with an advanced solid tumor such as melanoma, head and neck, liver or kidney cancer. The chain couples TRBV7-9 to TRBJ2-1, with 15 bases lining up with TRBD2. In nucleotides, the CDR3 is TGTGCCAGCAGCTTAGGGGGACTAGCGGGAGGCAATGAGCAGTTCTTC. It is translated as CASSLGGLAGGNEQFF.